The 20 T cell receptor beta chains reported below all come from one sample, sequenced in a study of blood T cell repertoires in COVID-19. TCRdb keeps only in-frame clones here, not all; method: immunoSEQ multiplex PCR. The sample includes a few hundred thousand clones, 85% seen only once; the top ten take around 2.5%. The specimen was PBMCs or T cells enriched from blood (not recorded which). The receptors shown here come from a woman between 50 and 59 years old who had recovered from COVID-19.

V and J are TRBV7-9 and TRBJ1-6, with 9 nucleotides matching TRBD1. After removal of 2 bases from V and 9 bases from J, the junction contained 8 bases not matched to a gene. CDR3 length equals 16 residues. CDR1 and CDR2 from the germline V gene are SEHNR and FQNEAQ (reference sequence). The CDR3 sequence is CASSLYGTGLSSPLHF. The DNA of the CDR3 is TGTGCCAGCAGCTTATACGGGACAGGGTTAAGTTCACCCCTCCACTTT.

The V gene is TRBV7-6, the J gene TRBJ1-4, with 11 bases lining up with TRBD1. The CDR3 extends over 16 amino acids. Looked up from germline, CDR1 is SGHVS and CDR2 is FNYEAQ. V lost 4 bases to trimming and J lost 8 bases; unmatched junction nucleotides: 9. CDR3 DNA: TGTGCCAGCAGCTCCCCTCTGCGGGACAGGGGGGAAAAACTGTTTTTT. Amino acid sequence: CASSSPLRDRGEKLFF.

This clone was seen only a few times. The chain has TRBV9 and TRBJ1-1; tentatively, D is TRBD1 (6 bases). V lost 1 base, J lost 1 base, and 8 bases lay in between. The germline gives CDR1 SGDLS, CDR2 YYNGEE. The CDR3 extends over 14 amino acids. CDR3 sequence (DNA): TGTGCCAGCAGCGTAAGACAGGAGAACACTGAAGCTTTCTTT. Protein sequence: CASSVRQENTEAFF.

This clone was seen only once. The DNA for the CDR3 is TGTGCCAGCAGTTTCGGTGCTCAGCCCCAGCATTTT. Protein product: CASSFGAQPQHF. The J gene is TRBJ1-5, the V gene TRBV12-3 or TRBV12-4; unclear D gene. Trimming took 3 bases from V and 6 from J, leaving 6 bases between them. The CDR3 consists of 12 residues.

This chain connects TRBV3-1 (or the pseudogene TRBV3-2) to TRBJ1-2; 11 bases match TRBD1. Germline CDR1 and CDR2: LGHDT and YNNKEL (reference sequence). CDR3 size: 15 residues. The ends lost 5 bases at V and 5 bases at J; junction bases unmatched: 7. The CDR3 reads CASSSRTGGRYGYTF. For the CDR3, the DNA is TGTGCCAGCAGCTCACGGACAGGGGGCAGATATGGCTACACCTTC.

The chain joins TRBV9 to TRBJ2-3; D gene unclear. CDR1 is SGDLS, CDR2 YYNGEE, per germline. CDR3 length: 14 amino acids. V lost 0 bases and J lost 4, with 9 bases in between. The CDR3 DNA follows: TGTGCCAGCAGCGTAGCCCCCAGGTCAGATACGCAGTATTTT. This codes for CASSVAPRSDTQYF.

The V call is TRBV27, the J call TRBJ2-1; weak D call: TRBD2 (6 bases). Trimming stripped 3 bases from V and 6 bases from J, with 9 bases between. CDR3 length: 13 amino acids. Germline assignment: CDR1 MNHEY and CDR2 SMNVEV (reference sequence). CDR3 sequence (DNA): TGTGCCAGCAGTTTTCGGAGGGGCAATGAGCAGTTCTTC. Amino acid sequence: CASSFRRGNEQFF.

The rearrangement links TRBV5-4 to TRBJ2-5; a weak D match, TRBD2 (7 bases). Trimming cost V 5 bases and J 3 bases, with 17 bases left between them. This CDR3 contains 15 residues. Germline V lookup: CDR1 SGHNT, CDR2 YYREEE (reference sequence). The CDR3 nucleotides are TGTGCCAGCAGATTTCTAGGAGGGGGGGAAGAGACCCAGTACTTC. Translated, it gives CASRFLGGGEETQYF.

V gene TRBV7-9 combines with J gene TRBJ2-7, with a possible D match to TRBD1 (6 bases). Germline CDR1 and CDR2: SEHNR and FQNEAQ (reference sequence). V lost 4 bases to trimming and J lost 3 bases, with 13 bases between them. The CDR3 is 14 amino acids. CDR3 sequence: CASSSLTGRYEQYF. In DNA form, the CDR3 reads TGTGCCAGCAGCTCCTTGACAGGTCGCTACGAGCAGTACTTC. Looking up the rest from reference TRBV7-9 and TRBJ2-7 gives the full variable domain: DTGVSQNPRHKITKRGQNVTFRCDPISEHNRLYWYRQTLGQGPEFLTYFQNEAQLEKSRLLSDRFSAERPKGSFSTLEIQRTEQGDSAMYLCASSSLTGRYEQYFGPGTRLTVT.

The rearrangement joins TRBV9 to TRBJ2-3; 9 bases fit TRBD2. V was pared by 3 bases and J by 6 bases, with 8 bases of the junction left unmatched. This CDR3 has 15 residues. Germline CDR1 and CDR2: SGDLS and YYNGEE. CDR3 loop: CASSERGAQGDTQYF. DNA for the CDR3: TGTGCCAGCAGCGAGCGGGGGGCTCAGGGTGATACGCAGTATTTT.

This clone showed up just a few times. This chain links TRBV2 with TRBJ1-1, with 8 bases matching TRBD1. The germline V gene encodes CDR1 SNHLY and CDR2 FYNNEI. V lost 8 bases, J lost 4 bases, and 9 bases stayed unmatched. The CDR3 totals 14 residues. CDR3 region: CASGTGRMVTEAFF. The CDR3 nucleotides are TGTGCCAGCGGGACAGGACGGATGGTCACTGAAGCTTTCTTT.

This clone was detected once. The rearrangement uses TRBV5-4 and TRBJ1-4; 7 bases match TRBD1. The V segment lost 1 base and the J segment 8 bases; nucleotides outside the gene matches: 5. CDR1 and CDR2 from the germline V gene are SGHNT and YYREEE (reference sequence). The CDR3 has 14 amino acids. As DNA, the CDR3 is TGTGCCAGCAGCTTGCCAGGGGGAAGAGAAAAACTGTTTTTT. Amino acid sequence: CASSLPGGREKLFF.

This clone has a handful of counts. J is TRBJ1-3 and V is TRBV12-3 or TRBV12-4, with D possibly being TRBD1 (5 bases). This CDR3 contains 13 residues. Trimming pared 8 bases from V and 4 bases from J, leaving 12 bases between. This CDR3 reads CASLKQGGNTIYF. DNA of the CDR3: TGTGCCAGCCTAAAGCAGGGCGGAAACACCATATATTTT.

DNA of the CDR3: TGCGCCAGCAGCTCCCACAGGGGGGGATTCATGAACACTGAAGCTTTCTTT. It yields the protein CASSSHRGGFMNTEAFF. The chain is built from TRBV5-1 and TRBJ1-1; 8 nucleotides agree with TRBD1. The CDR3 is 17 amino acids. V lost 3 bases, J lost 0 bases, and 10 bases stayed unmatched. Germline CDR1 and CDR2: SGHRS and YFSETQ. The full variable domain, with the rest looked up from reference TRBV5-1 and TRBJ1-1, is KAGVTQTPRYLIKTRGQQVTLSCSPISGHRSVSWYQQTPGQGLQFLFEYFSETQRNKGNFPGRFSGRQFSNSRSEMNVSTLELGDSALYLCASSSHRGGFMNTEAFFGQGTRLTVV.

The chain joins TRBV11-2 to TRBJ2-7; D not resolved. The CDR3 is made up of 12 amino acids. Germline V CDR1 and CDR2: SGHAT, FQNNGV. V lost 5 bases and J 6 bases, leaving 11 bases between the germline ends. CDR3 amino acids: CASSRSGAEQYF. The CDR3 bases are TGTGCCAGCAGCCGTTCCGGTGCCGAGCAGTACTTC.

This sequence joins TRBV18 and TRBJ1-1; maybe TRBD1 (6 bases). Per the germline V gene, CDR1 is KGHSH and CDR2 is LQKENI. The ends were cut back, 5 bases at V and 2 bases at J, with 12 bases in the middle. This CDR3 has 14 amino acids. CDR3 sequence: CASSRTGSNTEAFF. The CDR3 DNA reads TGTGCCAGCTCAAGAACAGGGAGCAACACTGAAGCTTTCTTT.

V usage is TRBV7-3 and J usage is TRBJ2-6; 8 positions agree with TRBD1. The length of the CDR3 is 19 residues. V lost 5 bases to trimming and J lost 0 bases; unmatched junction nucleotides: 12. CDR1 SGHTA and CDR2 FQGTGA come from the germline V gene. CDR3 in amino acids: CASSTPGQALYSGANVLTF. The CDR3 DNA reads as TGTGCCAGCAGCACACCGGGACAGGCGCTTTACTCTGGGGCCAACGTCCTGACTTTC.

The chain links TRBV28 to TRBJ2-7; D gene unclear. This CDR3 has 15 amino acids. The V end was cut by 6 bases, the J end by 0 bases, with 15 bases between. The germline gives CDR1 MDHEN, CDR2 SYDVKM. The CDR3 is CASSGPAQSSYEQYF. For the CDR3, the DNA is TGTGCCAGCAGCGGCCCAGCACAGAGCTCCTACGAGCAGTACTTC.

The V gene is TRBV30, the J gene TRBJ2-7; 7 bases fit TRBD1. The length of the CDR3 is 14 residues. V lost 4 bases, J lost 5 bases, and 11 bases stayed unmatched. Germline loops: CDR1 GTSNPN, CDR2 SVGIG (reference sequence). The CDR3 DNA sequence: TGTGCCTGGACCCGGGACAGTGGTGTAGACGAGCAGTACTTC. Protein: CAWTRDSGVDEQYF.

This clone was detected once. This chain joins TRBV6-5 and TRBJ1-1; D is undetermined. The CDR3 has 15 amino acids. Trimming took 6 bases from V and 4 from J, leaving 18 bases between them. Germline V gene sequence: CDR1 MNHEY, CDR2 SVGAGI. The CDR3 protein is CASSSTHGGSTEAFF. The CDR3 DNA is TGTGCCAGCAGCTCTACTCATGGAGGGAGCACTGAAGCTTTCTTT.